Following are 6 T cell receptor beta chains from one sample sequenced in a study of CD8 T cells in Susac syndrome. When the RNA was reverse transcribed, random hexamers were used with an input of roughly 0.5 to 1 ug. One entry per CDR3 protein results from TCRdb running MiXCR on the immunoSEQ multiplex PCR reads. The repertoire includes about 140,000 distinct CDR3 sequences, approximately 95% of them detected once, and over 0.09% sits in the top ten. Sequenced input: CD4+ T cells from PBMCs. These TCRs come from a human donor with multiple sclerosis.

The V and J genes are TRBV12-3 or TRBV12-4 and TRBJ2-7, with a possible D match to TRBD1 (5 bases). The germline V and J ends were trimmed by 2 bases and 3 bases, with 11 bases remaining between them. The CDR3 extends over 14 amino acids. The CDR3 nucleotides are TGTGCCAGCAGTTTAAAGGACACCAGCTACGAGCAGTACTTC. Translated: CASSLKDTSYEQYF.

V usage is TRBV29-1 and J usage is TRBJ1-4, with TRBD1 matching 7 bases. The CDR3 extends over 15 amino acids. Looked up from germline, CDR1 is SQVTM and CDR2 is ANQGSEA. Trimming took 4 bases from V and 5 from J; bases not matched to a gene: 10. This chain's CDR3 is CSVAILGTANEKLFF. The CDR3 DNA reads TGCAGCGTTGCGATCCTAGGGACAGCGAATGAAAAACTGTTTTTT.

The chain couples TRBV11-2 to TRBJ2-5, with TRBD1 matching over 8 bases. This CDR3 comprises 16 residues. J lost 4 bases, V lost 5 bases, and 12 bases had no gene match. Germline V lookup: CDR1 SGHAT, CDR2 FQNNGV. The CDR3 coding sequence is TGTGCCAGCAGCCCGCGGACAGGGACCCCCGGAGAGACCCAGTACTTC. Translation gives CASSPRTGTPGETQYF.

The rearrangement uses TRBV20-1 and TRBJ1-2; D is undetermined. Trimming removed 3 bases at V and 6 bases at J, with 20 bases between. The CDR3 loop spans 15 amino acids. The germline gives CDR1 DFQATT, CDR2 SNEGSKA (reference sequence). The CDR3 coding sequence is TGCAGTGCTAGGGAAGGGCCAAGGGTAGAAGATGGCTACACCTTC. Its protein product is CSAREGPRVEDGYTF.

The chain uses TRBV20-1 and TRBJ1-2; D possibly corresponds to TRBD1 (5 bases). Germline CDR1 reads DFQATT; CDR2 reads SNEGSKA (reference sequence). The CDR3 extends over 13 amino acids. The V gene lost 4 bases and the J gene lost 1 base, with 10 bases spanning the gap. CDR3 in amino acids: CSATSGVNYGYTF. The DNA of the CDR3 is TGCAGTGCTACCTCGGGGGTTAACTATGGCTACACCTTC.

The chain carries TRBV20-1 and TRBJ2-1, with D perhaps matching TRBD2 (6 bases). Trimming stripped 6 bases from V and 0 bases from J, with 12 bases between. The CDR3 runs 14 residues. CDR1 and CDR2 (germline): DFQATT, SNEGSKA (reference sequence). The CDR3 DNA reads as TGCAGTGCCCTGCGGGGCAGCTCCTACAATGAGCAGTTCTTC. Amino acids: CSALRGSSYNEQFF.